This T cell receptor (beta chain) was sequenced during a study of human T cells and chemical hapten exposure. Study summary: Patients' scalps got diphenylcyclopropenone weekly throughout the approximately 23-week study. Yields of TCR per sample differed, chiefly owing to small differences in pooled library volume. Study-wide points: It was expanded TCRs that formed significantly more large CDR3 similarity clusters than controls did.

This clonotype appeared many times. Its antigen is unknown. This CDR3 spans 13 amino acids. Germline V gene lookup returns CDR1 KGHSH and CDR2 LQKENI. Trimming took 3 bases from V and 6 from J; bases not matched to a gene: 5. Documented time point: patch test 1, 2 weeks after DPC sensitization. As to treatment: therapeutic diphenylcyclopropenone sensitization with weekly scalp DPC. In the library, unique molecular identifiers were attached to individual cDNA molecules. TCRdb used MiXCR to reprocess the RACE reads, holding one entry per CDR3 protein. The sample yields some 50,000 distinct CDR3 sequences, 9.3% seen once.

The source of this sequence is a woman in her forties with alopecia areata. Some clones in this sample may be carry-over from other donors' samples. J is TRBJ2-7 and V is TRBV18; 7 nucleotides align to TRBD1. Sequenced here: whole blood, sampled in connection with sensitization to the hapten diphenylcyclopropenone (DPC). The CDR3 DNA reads TGTGCCAGCTCACCCAACCGGGACAGCGAGCAGTACTTC. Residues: CASSPNRDSEQYF.